The rows below give T cell receptor beta chains drawn from one sample of a study of vaccination and CD4 T cells after COVID-19. Their recognized antigens are unknown. MiXCR, applied by TCRdb to the PCR reads, yields one record per CDR3 protein. Here the sample spans about 16,000 distinct CDR3 sequences, less than 60% being singletons. The input for sequencing was cultured CD4+ T cells from blood, taken after SARS-CoV-2 vaccination. Every receptor here comes from a human donor with COVID-19. The CDR3 runs from the conserved cysteine through the conserved F or W. The D gene is left open where the match is weak. Clone sizes are given selectively: once, few, many, or a class where the clone is expanded.

j_call: TRBJ2-5; d_call: -; clone_size: -; v_call: TRBV19; cdr3_nt: TGTGCCAGTAGTGGGGGTCCGGGACAACAGGAGACCCAGTACTTC; cdr3_aa: CASSGGPGQQETQYF
j_call: TRBJ1-5; d_call: -; clone_size: -; v_call: TRBV19; cdr3_nt: TGTGCCAGTAGTATAGATCTATGGGTCCGGAGCAATCAGCCCCAGCATTTT; cdr3_aa: CASSIDLWVRSNQPQHF
j_call: TRBJ2-3; d_call: -; clone_size: -; v_call: TRBV7-2; cdr3_nt: TGTGCCAGCAGCTTAACAGATACGCAGTATTTT; cdr3_aa: CASSLTDTQYF
j_call: TRBJ1-1; d_call: -; clone_size: few; v_call: TRBV14; cdr3_nt: TGTGCCAGCAGCCAAGGTGGGGGAACATCGTTCGAAGCTTTCTTT; cdr3_aa: CASSQGGGTSFEAFF
j_call: TRBJ1-5; d_call: -; clone_size: once; v_call: TRBV7-2; cdr3_nt: TGTGCCAGCAGCTTTGTGGGGGAATATCAGCCCCAGCATTTT; cdr3_aa: CASSFVGEYQPQHF
j_call: TRBJ1-1; d_call: -; clone_size: -; v_call: TRBV10-2; cdr3_nt: TGCGCCAGCAGTGTAGGACAAGAAGCTTTCTTT; cdr3_aa: CASSVGQEAFF
j_call: TRBJ2-7; d_call: TRBD1; clone_size: -; v_call: TRBV6-1; cdr3_nt: TGTGCCAGCAGAGGGGGGGGACAGGGCGGCGAGCAGTACTTC; cdr3_aa: CASRGGGQGGEQYF
j_call: TRBJ1-1; d_call: -; clone_size: -; v_call: TRBV6-5; cdr3_nt: TGTGCCAGCAGTTACCAGGGCGGGAGCGGGGAAGCTTTCTTT; cdr3_aa: CASSYQGGSGEAFF
j_call: TRBJ2-7; d_call: -; clone_size: -; v_call: TRBV27; cdr3_nt: TGTGCCAGCAGTTTATACGACGACTCCTACGAGCAGTACTTC; cdr3_aa: CASSLYDDSYEQYF
j_call: TRBJ1-1; d_call: -; clone_size: -; v_call: TRBV27; cdr3_nt: TGTGCCAGCTCCTCAGGCTCGAAAGGTCCCACTGAAGCTTTCTTT; cdr3_aa: CASSSGSKGPTEAFF
j_call: TRBJ2-3; d_call: -; clone_size: -; v_call: TRBV6-5; cdr3_nt: TGTGCCAGCAGTTACGGAAAGTCTCCTAGCACAGATACGCAGTATTTT; cdr3_aa: CASSYGKSPSTDTQYF
j_call: TRBJ1-5; d_call: -; clone_size: -; v_call: TRBV7-2; cdr3_nt: TGTGCCAGCAGCAAAAGGGGTGGCAATCAGCCCCAGCATTTT; cdr3_aa: CASSKRGGNQPQHF
j_call: TRBJ2-3; d_call: TRBD2; clone_size: -; v_call: TRBV5-8; cdr3_nt: TGTGCCAGCAGCAGGACTAGCGGGGGGTATACGCAGTATTTT; cdr3_aa: CASSRTSGGYTQYF
j_call: TRBJ1-2; d_call: -; clone_size: -; v_call: TRBV11-3; cdr3_nt: TGTGCCAGCAGCTTAGAAGGTCGCGGGGGGAACTATGGCTACACCTTC; cdr3_aa: CASSLEGRGGNYGYTF
j_call: TRBJ1-3; d_call: -; clone_size: -; v_call: TRBV6-5; cdr3_nt: TGTGCCAGCAGTTCCCCGGTGGGCACCATATATTTT; cdr3_aa: CASSSPVGTIYF
j_call: TRBJ2-3; d_call: TRBD2; clone_size: once; v_call: TRBV19; cdr3_nt: TGTGCCAGTGATCGGGGACTAGCGGGGACAGATACACAGTATTTT; cdr3_aa: CASDRGLAGTDTQYF
j_call: TRBJ2-1; d_call: TRBD1; clone_size: few; v_call: TRBV30; cdr3_nt: TGTGCCTTCCGGGACAGGGGCAACAATGAGCAGTTCTTC; cdr3_aa: CAFRDRGNNEQFF
j_call: TRBJ1-5; d_call: -; clone_size: -; v_call: TRBV3-1; cdr3_nt: TGTGCCAGCAGCCAAGGGGGGCAGGGGAATCAGCCCCAGCATTTT; cdr3_aa: CASSQGGQGNQPQHF
j_call: TRBJ1-2; d_call: -; clone_size: few; v_call: TRBV6-4; cdr3_nt: TGTGCCAGCAGTGACCCCCCCGGGGACTATGGCTACACCTTC; cdr3_aa: CASSDPPGDYGYTF
j_call: TRBJ2-5; d_call: -; clone_size: -; v_call: TRBV20-1; cdr3_nt: TGCAGTGCTAGGGGCAGGCTCGGGACCCAGTACTTC; cdr3_aa: CSARGRLGTQYF
j_call: TRBJ1-1; d_call: -; clone_size: few; v_call: TRBV10-1; cdr3_nt: TGCGCCAGCAGTGAGTCTTGGGGGAACACTGAAGCTTTCTTT; cdr3_aa: CASSESWGNTEAFF
j_call: TRBJ2-6; d_call: -; clone_size: -; v_call: TRBV28; cdr3_nt: TGTGCCAGCAGCCCGGCCCTCGGCTCTGGGGCCAACGTCCTGACTTTC; cdr3_aa: CASSPALGSGANVLTF
j_call: TRBJ2-1; d_call: TRBD2; clone_size: -; v_call: TRBV11-2; cdr3_nt: TGTGCCAGCAGCTTAGCCAGCGGGGGGGTCTCCTACAATGAGCAGTTCTTC; cdr3_aa: CASSLASGGVSYNEQFF
j_call: TRBJ2-1; d_call: TRBD1; clone_size: -; v_call: TRBV10-3; cdr3_nt: TGTGCCATACAGGGGCCTTACAATGAGCAGTTCTTC; cdr3_aa: CAIQGPYNEQFF
j_call: TRBJ2-5; d_call: TRBD2; clone_size: -; v_call: TRBV19; cdr3_nt: TGTGCCAGTAGTGGAGGACTAGTCCAAGAGACCCAGTACTTC; cdr3_aa: CASSGGLVQETQYF
j_call: TRBJ1-5; d_call: -; clone_size: -; v_call: TRBV20-1; cdr3_nt: TGCAGTGCTCGACCCTCCGGGAACAGGCAGCAGCCCCAGCATTTT; cdr3_aa: CSARPSGNRQQPQHF
j_call: TRBJ2-3; d_call: TRBD2; clone_size: -; v_call: TRBV4-2; cdr3_nt: TGTGCCAGCAGCCCGGAGGGTGGTAGAGGTGGCGGGAGGCCTAGCACAGATACGCAGTATTTT; cdr3_aa: CASSPEGGRGGGRPSTDTQYF
j_call: TRBJ2-7; d_call: -; clone_size: few; v_call: TRBV2; cdr3_nt: TGTGCCAGCGGGGGGGCTAGCAACGAGCAGTACTTC; cdr3_aa: CASGGASNEQYF
j_call: TRBJ1-3; d_call: -; clone_size: once; v_call: TRBV29-1; cdr3_nt: TGCAGCGCATTGGATAGCTCTGGAAACACCATATATTTT; cdr3_aa: CSALDSSGNTIYF
j_call: TRBJ1-2; d_call: -; clone_size: -; v_call: TRBV24-1; cdr3_nt: TGTGCCACCAGTGACCCGTATGGCTACACCTTC; cdr3_aa: CATSDPYGYTF
j_call: TRBJ2-1; d_call: TRBD2; clone_size: few; v_call: TRBV7-9; cdr3_nt: TGTGCCAGCAGCCCGGGGGAACGGGGGGGCAGGGATGAGCAGTTCTTC; cdr3_aa: CASSPGERGGRDEQFF
j_call: TRBJ2-2; d_call: -; clone_size: few; v_call: TRBV7-7; cdr3_nt: TGTGCTAGCAGCTTAGGTGGGGCCAACACCGGGGAGCTGTTTTTT; cdr3_aa: CASSLGGANTGELFF
j_call: TRBJ1-2; d_call: TRBD1; clone_size: once; v_call: TRBV5-4; cdr3_nt: TGTGCCAGCAGCGAACAGGGGCTTGGCTATGGCTACACCTTC; cdr3_aa: CASSEQGLGYGYTF
j_call: TRBJ2-5; d_call: TRBD1; clone_size: -; v_call: TRBV12-3/TRBV12-4; cdr3_nt: TGTGCCAGCAGTTACCGTAACATAATACAGGGGACACAAGAGACCCAGTACTTC; cdr3_aa: CASSYRNIIQGTQETQYF
j_call: TRBJ1-5; d_call: TRBD1; clone_size: few; v_call: TRBV19; cdr3_nt: TGTGCCAGTAGTAAGGGGACAGGGGGGTCTCATCAGCCCCAGCATTTT; cdr3_aa: CASSKGTGGSHQPQHF
j_call: TRBJ2-7; d_call: TRBD2; clone_size: -; v_call: TRBV7-2; cdr3_nt: TGTGCCAGCAGATCCTTAGCGGGGCAGGGGACCCGCGAGCAGTACTTC; cdr3_aa: CASRSLAGQGTREQYF
j_call: TRBJ2-1; d_call: -; clone_size: -; v_call: TRBV7-9; cdr3_nt: TGTGCCAGCAGCCATTTCAATGAGCAGTTCTTC; cdr3_aa: CASSHFNEQFF
j_call: TRBJ2-1; d_call: TRBD2; clone_size: -; v_call: TRBV6-4; cdr3_nt: TGTGCCAGCAGTGAGGAGCGGGGGGGTTACAATGAGCAGTTCTTC; cdr3_aa: CASSEERGGYNEQFF
j_call: TRBJ2-3; d_call: -; clone_size: -; v_call: TRBV20-1; cdr3_nt: TGCAGTGCTACCAGGCCCCCGGGGGCGGAGACCCGCACAGATACGCAGTATTTT; cdr3_aa: CSATRPPGAETRTDTQYF
j_call: TRBJ1-5; d_call: -; clone_size: -; v_call: TRBV19; cdr3_nt: TGTGCCAGTAGCCTAAAGCAGGGTGGCAATCAGCCCCAGCATTTT; cdr3_aa: CASSLKQGGNQPQHF
j_call: TRBJ2-1; d_call: -; clone_size: -; v_call: TRBV6-5; cdr3_nt: TGTGCCAGCAGTTACCGAGGGGGGGATTACAATGAGCAGTTCTTC; cdr3_aa: CASSYRGGDYNEQFF
j_call: TRBJ2-7; d_call: -; clone_size: -; v_call: TRBV7-2; cdr3_nt: TGTGCCAGCAGCCGCCGCACCTTGACTAGGTCGGGCGAGCAGTACTTC; cdr3_aa: CASSRRTLTRSGEQYF
j_call: TRBJ1-1; d_call: -; clone_size: few; v_call: TRBV7-8; cdr3_nt: TGTGCCAGCAGCCGGACCCAGAACACTGAAGCTTTCTTT; cdr3_aa: CASSRTQNTEAFF